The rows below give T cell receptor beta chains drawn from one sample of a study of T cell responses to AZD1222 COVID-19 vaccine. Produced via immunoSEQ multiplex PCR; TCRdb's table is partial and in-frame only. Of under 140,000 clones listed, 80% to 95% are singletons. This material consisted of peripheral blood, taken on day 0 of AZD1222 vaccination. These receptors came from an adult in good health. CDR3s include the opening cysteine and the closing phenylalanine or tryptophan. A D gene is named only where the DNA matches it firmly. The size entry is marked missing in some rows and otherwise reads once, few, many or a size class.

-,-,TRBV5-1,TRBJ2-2,CASSSWDRVTGELFF,TGCGCCAGCAGCTCATGGGACCGTGTCACCGGGGAGCTGTTTTTT
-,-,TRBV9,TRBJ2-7,CASSVGAGSSYEQYF,TGTGCCAGCAGCGTCGGGGCAGGGAGCTCCTACGAGCAGTACTTC
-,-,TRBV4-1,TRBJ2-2,CASSHHSTGELFF,TGCGCCAGCAGCCACCACAGCACCGGGGAGCTGTTTTTT
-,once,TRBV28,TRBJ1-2,CASSLIGNYGYTF,TGTGCCAGCAGTTTGATAGGGAACTATGGCTACACCTTC
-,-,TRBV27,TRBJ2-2,CASSRRQNTGELFF,TGTGCCAGCAGCCGTCGACAGAACACCGGGGAGCTGTTTTTT
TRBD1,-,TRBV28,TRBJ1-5,CASSLGFGPNQGASNQPQHF,TGTGCCAGCAGTTTAGGTTTCGGACCTAATCAGGGGGCTAGCAATCAGCCCCAGCATTTT
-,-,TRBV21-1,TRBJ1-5,CASSKGRQGPGQPQHF,TGTGCCAGCAGCAAAGGGCGACAGGGGCCGGGTCAGCCCCAGCATTTT
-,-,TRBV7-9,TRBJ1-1,CASSLAGRVGSNTEAFF,TGTGCCAGCAGCTTAGCGGGCAGGGTGGGGTCCAACACTGAAGCTTTCTTT
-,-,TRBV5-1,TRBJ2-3,CASSLAAASTDTQYF,TGCGCCAGCAGCTTGGCCGCAGCTAGCACAGATACGCAGTATTTT
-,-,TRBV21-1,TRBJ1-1,CASSKAVPPRRNTEAFF,TGTGCCAGCAGCAAAGCTGTCCCTCCTAGACGGAACACTGAAGCTTTCTTT
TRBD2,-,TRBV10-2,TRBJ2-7,CASRPTSGGYEQYF,TGCGCCAGCAGACCAACTAGCGGGGGCTACGAGCAGTACTTC
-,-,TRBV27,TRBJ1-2,CASSLTSGRVYGYTF,TGTGCCAGCAGTTTAACTTCGGGCAGGGTGTATGGCTACACCTTC
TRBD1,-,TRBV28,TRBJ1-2,CASSPDRGQGFSWGYTF,TGTGCCAGCAGTCCTGACAGGGGCCAGGGGTTTTCTTGGGGCTACACCTTC